The clone carrying this T cell receptor (beta chain) came up a few times. As yet, its antigen is unknown. MiXCR, applied by TCRdb to the PCR reads, yields one record per CDR3 protein. The repertoire holds about 640,000 distinct CDR3 sequences, with approximately 20% as singletons. Germline assignment: CDR1 SGDLS and CDR2 YYNGEE. There are 16 residues in the CDR3. Trimming took off 3 bases at V and 5 bases at J, with 17 bases between the two ends. This entry belongs to a study of molecular identifiers for immune sequencing clone quantification. Study-wide findings and caveats: Highly expanded clone sizes could be underestimated through barcode sharing by identical TCR molecules. Among 800,000 to 1,000,000 naive cells, as was reported, spiked Jurkat TCR RNA from one cell was detectable.

The J gene is TRBJ2-2, the V gene TRBV9, with TRBD2 as a possible D gene (6 bases). The sequenced sample was naive CD8+ T cells from blood, with Jurkat cell RNA spiked in. Indicated subset: FACS-sorted CD8+CD4-CCR7+CD45RA+ naive T cells. The receptor comes from a human donor in good health. Some libraries in this study had Jurkat cell RNA spiked in. This chain's CDR3 is CASSGRLAEITGELFF. DNA for the CDR3: TGTGCCAGCAGCGGTAGATTAGCGGAGATAACCGGGGAGCTGTTTTTT.